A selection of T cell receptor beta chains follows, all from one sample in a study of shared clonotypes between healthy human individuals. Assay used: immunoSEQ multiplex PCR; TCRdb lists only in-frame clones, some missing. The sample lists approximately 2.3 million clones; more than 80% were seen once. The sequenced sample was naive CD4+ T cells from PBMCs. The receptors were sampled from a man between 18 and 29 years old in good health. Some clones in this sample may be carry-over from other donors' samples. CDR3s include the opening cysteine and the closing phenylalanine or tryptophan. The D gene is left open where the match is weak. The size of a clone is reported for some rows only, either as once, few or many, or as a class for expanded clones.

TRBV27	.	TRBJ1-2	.	TGTGCCAGCAGTTCGCCGGACAAGGACACCTTC	CASSSPDKDTF
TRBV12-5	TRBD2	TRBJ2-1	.	TGTGCTAGTGGTTTGGTACTAGCGGGAGAACGGAATGAGCAGTTCTTC	CASGLVLAGERNEQFF
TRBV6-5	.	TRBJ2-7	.	TGTGCCAGCAGTTACAATTCGGGAAAGGGCTACGAGCAGTACTTC	CASSYNSGKGYEQYF
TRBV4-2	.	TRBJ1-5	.	TGTGCCAGCAGCCAAGTAACAAGTGGGAATCAGCCCCAGCATTTT	CASSQVTSGNQPQHF
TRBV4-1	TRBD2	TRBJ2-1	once	TGCGCCAGCAGCCAGGGGCTAGCGGGAGGGTATGAGCAGTTCTTC	CASSQGLAGGYEQFF
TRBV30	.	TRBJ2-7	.	TGTGCCTGGAGAAAATCAGGGGCCCACGAGCAGTACTTC	CAWRKSGAHEQYF
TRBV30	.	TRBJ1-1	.	TGTGCCTGGAGTGTACAAGGGCTCACTGAAGCTTTCTTT	CAWSVQGLTEAFF
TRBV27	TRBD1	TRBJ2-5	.	TGTGCCAGCAGTAACAGGGGCCCCGCCCAAGAGACCCAGTACTTC	CASSNRGPAQETQYF
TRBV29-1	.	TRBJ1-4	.	TGCAGCGGGAAAGGGGGGGCAACTAATGAAAAACTGTTTTTT	CSGKGGATNEKLFF
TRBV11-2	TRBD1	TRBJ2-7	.	TGTGCCAGCAGCTTCCCACAGGGGCACGGCTCAGTGCAGTACTTC	CASSFPQGHGSVQYF
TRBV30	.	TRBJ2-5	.	TGTGCCTGGGGGGCTGGGGGAACTAGCCGCACGGAGACCCAGTACTTC	CAWGAGGTSRTETQYF
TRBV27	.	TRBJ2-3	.	TGTGCCAGCAGTTTAGCGGCTAGCGGCACAGATACGCAGTATTTT	CASSLAASGTDTQYF
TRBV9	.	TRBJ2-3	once	TGTGCCAGCAGCGCCCCCCAAAGCACAGATACGCAGTATTTT	CASSAPQSTDTQYF
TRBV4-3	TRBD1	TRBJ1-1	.	TGCGCCAGCAGCCTGGGACAGGGACGCACTGAAGCTTTCTTT	CASSLGQGRTEAFF
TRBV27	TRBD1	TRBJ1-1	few	TGTGCCAGCAGGAGGACAGGGTTCACTGAAGCTTTCTTT	CASRRTGFTEAFF
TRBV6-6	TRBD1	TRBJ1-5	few	TGTGCCAGCAGTTTCCCAGGGGGCGGTCAGCCCCAGCATTTT	CASSFPGGGQPQHF
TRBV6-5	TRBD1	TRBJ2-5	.	TGTGCCAGCAGCTCCCCCCGGGACAGGGGTGAGACCCAGTACTTC	CASSSPRDRGETQYF
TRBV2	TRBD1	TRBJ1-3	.	TGTGCCAGCAGTCAAAACAGGGGGCCCGTAAACACCATATATTTT	CASSQNRGPVNTIYF
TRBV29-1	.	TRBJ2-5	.	TGCAGCTCGCAAGTGAGGACGGTAGTCGTAGGGGAACAAGAGACCCAGTACTTC	CSSQVRTVVVGEQETQYF
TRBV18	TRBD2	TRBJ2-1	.	TGTGCCAGCTCACCAGGACTAGCCAACAATGAGCAGTTCTTC	CASSPGLANNEQFF
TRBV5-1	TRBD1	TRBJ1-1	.	TGCGCCAGCAGCTTGGGACAGGGGGTATTCACTGAAGCTTTCTTT	CASSLGQGVFTEAFF
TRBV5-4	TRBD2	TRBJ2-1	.	TGTGCCAGCAGCCGGACTAGCGGTATGAATGAGCAGTTCTTC	CASSRTSGMNEQFF
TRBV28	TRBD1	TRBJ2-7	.	TGTGCCAGCAGTTTAAGGGGGCCCCAATACTTC	CASSLRGPQYF
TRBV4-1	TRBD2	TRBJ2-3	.	TGCGCCAGCAGCCAAGCCCGGGGGGGTACAGATACGCAGTATTTT	CASSQARGGTDTQYF
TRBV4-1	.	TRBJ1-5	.	TGCGCCAGCAGCCAAGGACAGGATAATCAGCCCCAGCATTTT	CASSQGQDNQPQHF
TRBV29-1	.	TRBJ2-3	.	TGCAGCGTTGACGGGCGGGGAACTAGCACAGATACGCAGTATTTT	CSVDGRGTSTDTQYF
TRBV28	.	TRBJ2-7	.	TGTGCCAGCAGTGTCGGGTTAGGGAACTACGAGCAGTACTTC	CASSVGLGNYEQYF
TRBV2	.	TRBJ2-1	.	TGTGCCAGCAGTGGTTGGGATGAGCAGTTCTTC	CASSGWDEQFF
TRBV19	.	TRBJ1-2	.	TGTGCCAGTAGTTTGGCCAGGGCCGATGGCTACACCTTC	CASSLARADGYTF
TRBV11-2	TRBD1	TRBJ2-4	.	TGTGCCAGCAGCCCAAAACAGGGGGTAGGCAAAAACATTCAGTACTTC	CASSPKQGVGKNIQYF
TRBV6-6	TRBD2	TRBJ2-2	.	TGTGCCAGCACGGGGGGGAGCAGGGAGAACACCGGGGAGCTGTTTTTT	CASTGGSRENTGELFF
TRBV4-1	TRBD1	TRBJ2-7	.	TGCGCCAGCAGCCAAAACCGGGACAGGGGCTCTCCCTACCACTACGAGCAGTACTTC	CASSQNRDRGSPYHYEQYF
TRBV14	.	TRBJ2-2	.	TGTGCCAGCAGCCAAGAAGCAGGGACCGGGGAGCTGTTTTTT	CASSQEAGTGELFF
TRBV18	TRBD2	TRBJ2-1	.	TGTGCCAGCTCACTAGCGGGAGGGGCCAATGAGCAGTTCTTC	CASSLAGGANEQFF
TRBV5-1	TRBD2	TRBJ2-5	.	TGCGCCAGCAGCCCGGTCGGACTAGTTCAAGAGACCCAGTACTTC	CASSPVGLVQETQYF
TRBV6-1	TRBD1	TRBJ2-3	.	TGTGCCAGCAGTGAATCGGGACAGGGATTTGGCACAGATACGCAGTATTTT	CASSESGQGFGTDTQYF
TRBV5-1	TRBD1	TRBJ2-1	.	TGCGCCAGCAGCAGCAGACAGGGCTATGAGCAGTTCTTC	CASSSRQGYEQFF
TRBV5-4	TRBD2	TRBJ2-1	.	TGTGCCAGCAGCCGCGGCCGACTAGCGGGAGGTGAGCAGTTCTTC	CASSRGRLAGGEQFF
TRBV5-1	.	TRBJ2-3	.	TGCGCCAGCAGCCCAACCACAGTCTCCACAGATACGCAGTATTTT	CASSPTTVSTDTQYF
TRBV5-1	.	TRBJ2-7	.	TGCGCCAGCAGCTTGTCCGGAAAAGGCTCCTACGAGCAGTACTTC	CASSLSGKGSYEQYF